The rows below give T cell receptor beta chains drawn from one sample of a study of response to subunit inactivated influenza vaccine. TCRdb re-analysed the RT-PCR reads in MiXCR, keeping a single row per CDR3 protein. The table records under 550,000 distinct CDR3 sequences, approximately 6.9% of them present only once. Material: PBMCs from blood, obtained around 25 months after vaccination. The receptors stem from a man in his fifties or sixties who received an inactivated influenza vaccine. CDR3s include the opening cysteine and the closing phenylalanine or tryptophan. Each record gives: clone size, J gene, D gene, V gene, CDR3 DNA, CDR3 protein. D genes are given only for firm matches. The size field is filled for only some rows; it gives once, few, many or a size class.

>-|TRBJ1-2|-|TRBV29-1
TGCAGCGTTGAAAGGAGGGGACTAGGGGAGGGCTACACCTTC
CSVERRGLGEGYTF
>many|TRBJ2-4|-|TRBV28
TGTGCCAGCAGTTTATTTGTAGCTCTAGCCAAAAACATTCAGTACTTC
CASSLFVALAKNIQYF
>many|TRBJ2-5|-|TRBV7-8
TGTGCCAGCAGCTTAGTAGGACTTACACAAGAGACCCAGTACTTC
CASSLVGLTQETQYF
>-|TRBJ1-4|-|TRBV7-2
TGTGCCAGCCAGGCCACAACTAATGAAAAACTGTTTTTT
CASQATTNEKLFF
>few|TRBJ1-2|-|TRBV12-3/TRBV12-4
TGTGCCAGCAGCCCGGTCGGGACTCCCTATGGCTACACCTTC
CASSPVGTPYGYTF
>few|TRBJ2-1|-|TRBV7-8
TGTGCCAGCAGCGAGGACAGTTACAATGAGCAGTTCTTC
CASSEDSYNEQFF
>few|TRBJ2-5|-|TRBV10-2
TGCGCCAGCGGGGTCGGGCCCCGAATAGAGACCCAGTACTTC
CASGVGPRIETQYF
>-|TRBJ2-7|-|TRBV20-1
TGCAGTGCTAGAGGTGGGCTTTCGAGTGAGCAGTACTTC
CSARGGLSSEQYF
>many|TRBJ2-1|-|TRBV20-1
TGCAGTGCTAGAAGTCTAGCCCATGAGCAGTTCTTC
CSARSLAHEQFF
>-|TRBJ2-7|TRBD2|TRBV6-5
TGTGCCAGCAGTTCCTTGGGACTAGCGGGAGGTTTCTACGAGCAGTACTTC
CASSSLGLAGGFYEQYF
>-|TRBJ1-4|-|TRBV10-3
TGTGCCATCAGTGAGGAGGGGGACGGAGAAAAACTGTTTTTT
CAISEEGDGEKLFF
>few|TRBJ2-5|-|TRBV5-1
TGCGCCAGCAGCATACCCGTAGGGTACCAAGAGACCCAGTACTTC
CASSIPVGYQETQYF
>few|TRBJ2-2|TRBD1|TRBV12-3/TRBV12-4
TGTGCCAGCAGTTGGACAGGGTCCGGGGAGCTGTTTTTT
CASSWTGSGELFF
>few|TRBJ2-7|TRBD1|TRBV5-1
TGCGCCAGCAGCTTAGGGGGACAGGAAGGCCACGAGCAGTACTTC
CASSLGGQEGHEQYF
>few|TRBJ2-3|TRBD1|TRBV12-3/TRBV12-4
TGTGCCAGCAGTTTATTAGGGACAGGGGCAACAGATACGCAGTATTTT
CASSLLGTGATDTQYF
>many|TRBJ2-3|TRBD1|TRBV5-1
TGCGCCAGCAGCTACGGGACAGGGAGCACAGATACGCAGTATTTT
CASSYGTGSTDTQYF
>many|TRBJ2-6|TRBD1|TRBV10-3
TGTGCCATCTCCCGGGGACAGGGGGCGCCGGGGGCCAACGTCCTGACTTTC
CAISRGQGAPGANVLTF
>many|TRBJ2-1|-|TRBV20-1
TGCAGTGCTAGATTCGGGAATGAGCAGTTCTTC
CSARFGNEQFF